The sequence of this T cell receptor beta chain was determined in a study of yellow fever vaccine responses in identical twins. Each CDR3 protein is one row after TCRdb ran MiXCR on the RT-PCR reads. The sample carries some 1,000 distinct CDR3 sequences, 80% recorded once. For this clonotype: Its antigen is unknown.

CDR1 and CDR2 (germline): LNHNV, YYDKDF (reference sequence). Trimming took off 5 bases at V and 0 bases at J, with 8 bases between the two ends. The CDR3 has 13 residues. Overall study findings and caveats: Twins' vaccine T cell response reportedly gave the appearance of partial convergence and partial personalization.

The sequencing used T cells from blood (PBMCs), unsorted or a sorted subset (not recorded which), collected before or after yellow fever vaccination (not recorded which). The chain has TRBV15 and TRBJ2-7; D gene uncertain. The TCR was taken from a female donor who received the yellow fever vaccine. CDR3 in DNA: TGTGCCACCAGCTTAAGCAGCTCCTACGAGCAGTACTTC. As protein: CATSLSSSYEQYF.